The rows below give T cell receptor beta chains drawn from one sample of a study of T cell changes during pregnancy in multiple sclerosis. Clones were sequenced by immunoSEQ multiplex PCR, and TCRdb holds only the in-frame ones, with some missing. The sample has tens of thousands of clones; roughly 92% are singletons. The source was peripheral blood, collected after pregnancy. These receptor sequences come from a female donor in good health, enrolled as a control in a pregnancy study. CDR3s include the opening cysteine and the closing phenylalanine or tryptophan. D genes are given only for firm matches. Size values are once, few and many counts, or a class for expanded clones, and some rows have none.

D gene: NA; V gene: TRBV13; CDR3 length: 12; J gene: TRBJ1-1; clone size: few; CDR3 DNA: TGTGCCAGCAGTCAGGGGAAGGAAGAAGCTTTCTTT; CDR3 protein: CASSQGKEEAFF
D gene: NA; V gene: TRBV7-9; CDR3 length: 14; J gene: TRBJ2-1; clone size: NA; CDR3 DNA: TGTGCCAGCAGCTTATCTGAGGCTGGCAATGAGCAGTTCTTC; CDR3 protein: CASSLSEAGNEQFF
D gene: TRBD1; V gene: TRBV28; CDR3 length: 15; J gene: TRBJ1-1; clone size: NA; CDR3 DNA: TGTGCCAGCAGTTTCGGGACAGGGGGGTACACTGAAGCTTTCTTT; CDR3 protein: CASSFGTGGYTEAFF
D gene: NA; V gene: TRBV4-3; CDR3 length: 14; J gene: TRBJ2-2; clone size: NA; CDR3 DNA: TGCGCCAGCAGCCAAGCTACGAACACCGGGGAGCTGTTTTTT; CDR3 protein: CASSQATNTGELFF
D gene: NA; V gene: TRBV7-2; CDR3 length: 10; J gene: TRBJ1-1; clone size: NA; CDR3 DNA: TGTGCCAGCAGCTCCTCCGGAGCTTTCTTT; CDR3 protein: CASSSSGAFF
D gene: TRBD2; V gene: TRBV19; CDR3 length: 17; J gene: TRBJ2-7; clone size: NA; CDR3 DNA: TGTGCCAGTAGTACGAGGACTAGCGGGAGTTTTGCCTACGAGCAGTACTTC; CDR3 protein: CASSTRTSGSFAYEQYF
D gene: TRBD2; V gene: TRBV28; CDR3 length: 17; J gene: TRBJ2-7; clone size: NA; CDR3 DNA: TGTGCCAGCAGTCAGAATTCCGGACTAGCGGGGGACTACGAGCAGTACTTC; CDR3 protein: CASSQNSGLAGDYEQYF
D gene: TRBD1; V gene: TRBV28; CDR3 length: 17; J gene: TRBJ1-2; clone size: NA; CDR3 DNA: TGTGCCAGCAGTATCCCACAGGGGGGGGAGGCTAACTATGGCTACACCTTC; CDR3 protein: CASSIPQGGEANYGYTF
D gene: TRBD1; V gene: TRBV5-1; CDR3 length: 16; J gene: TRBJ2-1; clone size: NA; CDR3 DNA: TGCGCCAGCAGCTTGGACTCGGGACAGGGTTCGGCTGAGCAGTTCTTC; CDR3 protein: CASSLDSGQGSAEQFF
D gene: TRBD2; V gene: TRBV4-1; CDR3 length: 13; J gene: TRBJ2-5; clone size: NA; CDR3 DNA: TGCGCCAGCAGCCAAGGGGCGGGAGGGACCCAGTACTTC; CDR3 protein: CASSQGAGGTQYF
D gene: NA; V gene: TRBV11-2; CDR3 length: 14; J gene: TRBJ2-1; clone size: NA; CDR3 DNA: TGTGCCAGCAGCCCGCCGCCAGGTTACAATGAGCAGTTCTTC; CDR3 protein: CASSPPPGYNEQFF
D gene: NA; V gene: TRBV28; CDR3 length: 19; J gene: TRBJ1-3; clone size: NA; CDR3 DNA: TGTGCCAGCAGTTTAAACTTTCGTGGAGAGGAGAGCTCTGGAAACACCATATATTTT; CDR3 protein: CASSLNFRGEESSGNTIYF
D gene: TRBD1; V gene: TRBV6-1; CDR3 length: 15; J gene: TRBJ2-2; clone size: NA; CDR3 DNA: TGTGCCAGCAATACTCGACAGGGAGTCTCCGGGGAGCTGTTTTTT; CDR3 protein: CASNTRQGVSGELFF
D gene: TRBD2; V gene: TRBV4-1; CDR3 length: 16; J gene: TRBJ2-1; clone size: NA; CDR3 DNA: TGCGCCAGCAGCTTTCTTCGGACTAGACCAACGGATGAGCAGTTCTTC; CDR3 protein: CASSFLRTRPTDEQFF
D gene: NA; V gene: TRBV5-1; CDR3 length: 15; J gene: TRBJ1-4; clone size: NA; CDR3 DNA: TGCGCCAGCAGCTTAAGACAGGAGAAGAATGAAAAACTGTTTTTT; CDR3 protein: CASSLRQEKNEKLFF
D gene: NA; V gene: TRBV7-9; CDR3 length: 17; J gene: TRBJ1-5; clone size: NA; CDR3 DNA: TGTGCCAGCAGCATTTTTACAGGGTTGGGAAGCAATCAGCCCCAGCATTTT; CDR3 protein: CASSIFTGLGSNQPQHF